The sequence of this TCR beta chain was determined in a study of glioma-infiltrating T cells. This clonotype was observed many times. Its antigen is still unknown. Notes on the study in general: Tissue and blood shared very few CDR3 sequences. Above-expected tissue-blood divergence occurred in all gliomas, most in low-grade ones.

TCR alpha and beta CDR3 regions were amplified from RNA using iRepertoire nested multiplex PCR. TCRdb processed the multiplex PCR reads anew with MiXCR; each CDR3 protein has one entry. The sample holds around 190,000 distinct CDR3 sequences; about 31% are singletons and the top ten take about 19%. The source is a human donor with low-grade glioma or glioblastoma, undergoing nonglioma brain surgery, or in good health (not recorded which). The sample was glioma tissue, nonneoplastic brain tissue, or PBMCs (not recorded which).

The CDR3 DNA reads TGTGCCAGCAGCTTGATCGCGGGAGATCGGGAGCAGTACTTC. It specifies CASSLIAGDREQYF. This sequence joins TRBV7-2 and TRBJ2-7, with TRBD2 matching over 7 bases. Trimming cost V 3 bases and J 7 bases; bases outside gene matches: 9. This CDR3 has 14 residues. CDR1 is SGHTA, CDR2 FQGNSA, per germline.